Below are 27 T cell receptor beta chains sequenced from a single sample in a study of CD8 T cells in ankylosing spondylitis. TCRdb reanalysed the 5' RACE reads using MiXCR and keeps one entry per CDR3 protein. This sample has roughly 130,000 distinct CDR3 sequences, with roughly 13% found just once. The sequenced sample was blood, either unsorted or a sorted T cell fraction (not recorded which). These receptor sequences come from a female donor with ankylosing spondylitis or in good health (not recorded which).

This clonotype was seen many times. The rearrangement uses TRBV20-1 and TRBJ2-1; 11 nucleotides align to TRBD2. The length of the CDR3 is 15 residues. V was pared by 6 bases and J by 8 bases, with 12 bases of the junction left unmatched. Per the germline V gene, CDR1 is DFQATT and CDR2 is SNEGSKA (reference sequence). The CDR3 DNA is TGCAGTGCGGATCTCATAGCGGGGGGGCAGGATGAGCAGTTCTTC. The encoded protein is CSADLIAGGQDEQFF.

The chain carries TRBV7-6 and TRBJ2-7; no reliable D call. The CDR3 extends over 12 amino acids. Germline assignment: CDR1 SGHVS and CDR2 FNYEAQ. Trimming left V 4 bases short and J 5 bases short, with 9 bases between. CDR3: CASSWSGDEQYF. The CDR3 coding sequence is TGTGCCAGCAGCTGGTCCGGCGACGAGCAGTACTTC.

This clonotype was recorded at least ten times. J is TRBJ1-4 and V is TRBV20-1; 10 bases map to TRBD1. Germline V gene lookup returns CDR1 DFQATT and CDR2 SNEGSKA (reference sequence). J lost 5 bases, V lost 6 bases, and 3 bases had no gene match. The CDR3 consists of 13 residues. The CDR3 region is CSAPGQGNEKLFF. The CDR3 DNA follows: TGCAGTGCGCCGGGACAGGGGAATGAAAAACTGTTTTTT.

The CDR3 DNA reads TGCAGCGTTGAGATAAGGGGGAGAGGGGCCTATGGCTACACCTTC. It yields the protein CSVEIRGRGAYGYTF. The V gene is TRBV29-1, the J gene TRBJ1-2, with D perhaps TRBD1 (6 bases). The germline gives CDR1 SQVTM, CDR2 ANQGSEA. The CDR3 runs 15 residues. Trimming took off 3 bases at V and 4 bases at J, with 18 bases between the two ends.

The table lists this clonotype with a few counts. The chain uses TRBV7-2 and TRBJ2-1, with 13 bases aligning to TRBD2. The CDR3 runs to 16 residues. CDR1 and CDR2 from the germline V gene are SGHTA and FQGNSA. V lost 5 bases to trimming and J lost 6 bases; unmatched junction nucleotides: 7. In DNA, the CDR3 is TGTGCCAGCAGCCCAAGGACTAGCGGGGGCCGCAATGAGCAGTTCTTC. It translates to CASSPRTSGGRNEQFF.

This chain joins TRBV12-3 or TRBV12-4 and TRBJ2-1, with TRBD2 matching over 8 bases. The CDR3 has 16 residues. Losses at the gene ends were 5 bases for V and 3 bases for J; bases not matched to a gene: 9. In DNA, the CDR3 is TGTGCCAGCAGTACCTCACTGGCGGGGGGCTACAATGAGCAGTTCTTC. Encoded protein: CASSTSLAGGYNEQFF.

The V gene is TRBV6-5, the J gene TRBJ2-2, with 9 bases matching TRBD1. The CDR3 loop spans 15 amino acids. CDR1 MNHEY and CDR2 SVGAGI come from the germline V gene. The junction had 6 bases not matched to a gene; V was cut back by 2 bases and J by 8 bases. The chain's CDR3 is CASSYPTGGGGELFF. The CDR3, as DNA: TGTGCCAGCAGTTACCCGACAGGGGGAGGGGGGGAGCTGTTTTTT.

This clonotype showed up many times. This chain uses TRBV29-1 with TRBJ2-1, with 9 bases fitting TRBD2. Germline lookup yields CDR1 SQVTM and CDR2 ANQGSEA. CDR3 length: 15 residues. Unmatched junction bases numbered 8, after V lost 4 bases and J lost 4 bases. Written as DNA, the CDR3 is TGCAGCGTTGTCGGTTCTAGCGGGACTTACAATGAGCAGTTCTTC. Protein product: CSVVGSSGTYNEQFF.

Concerning this clonotype itself: A much larger clone differs from this one at a single base, so this may be a read error. V is TRBV7-9 and J is TRBJ1-3; D is ambiguous. Germline V gene lookup returns CDR1 SEHNR and CDR2 FQNEAQ (reference sequence). The length of the CDR3 is 12 residues. Here the CDR3 DNA reads TGTACCAGCTTGGGGAATGGAAACACCATATATTTT. This codes for CTSLGNGNTIYF.

The chain couples TRBV11-2 to TRBJ2-5, with TRBD1 matching 10 bases. The germline gives CDR1 SGHAT, CDR2 FQNNGV. V lost 4 bases, J lost 5 bases, and 7 bases stayed unmatched. The CDR3 totals 15 residues. The CDR3 sequence is CASSYDRGQEETQYF. The CDR3 DNA reads as TGTGCCAGCAGCTACGACAGGGGGCAGGAGGAGACCCAGTACTTC.

The CDR3 spells CASSQDGREGTSYNEQFF. The CDR3 coding sequence is TGTGCCAGCAGCCAAGACGGCCGAGAGGGGACGTCCTACAATGAGCAGTTCTTC. The rearrangement links TRBV3-1 to TRBJ2-1; D may match TRBD1 or TRBD2 (5 bases each). The germline V gene encodes CDR1 LGHDT and CDR2 YNNKEL (reference sequence). The CDR3 length is 18 residues. V lost 0 bases, J lost 1 base, and 16 bases lay in between.

This clonotype was counted only a few times. The genes are TRBV29-1 and TRBJ2-3; maybe TRBD2 (5 bases). CDR1 is SQVTM, CDR2 ANQGSEA, per germline. CDR3 length: 15 amino acids. Trimming shortened V by 4 bases and J by 3 bases, and 17 bases separated the two germline ends. CDR3 protein: CSVGLPGGGTDTQYF. The CDR3 bases are TGCAGCGTTGGTCTCCCAGGAGGTGGGACAGATACGCAGTATTTT.

The genes are TRBV7-2 and TRBJ2-3, with TRBD2 matching over 12 bases. J was trimmed by 3 bases and V by 5 bases; bases with no gene match: 9. The CDR3 covers 17 residues. Germline CDR1 and CDR2: SGHTA and FQGNSA. The CDR3 sequence is CASSPYPLAGGTDTQYF. The CDR3 nucleotides are TGTGCCAGCAGCCCCTATCCCCTAGCGGGGGGGACAGATACGCAGTATTTT.

This clonotype was seen ten or more times. The chain employs TRBV6-5 and TRBJ2-7; D is undetermined. Germline V gene data show CDR1 as MNHEY and CDR2 as SVGAGI. V lost 0 bases and J lost 3, with 15 bases in between. The CDR3 length is 16 residues. In nucleotides, the CDR3 is TGTGCCAGCAGTTACTCATATGCAGGTGGCCACTACGAGCAGTACTTC. It specifies CASSYSYAGGHYEQYF.

V gene TRBV10-2 combines with J gene TRBJ2-7, with D perhaps matching TRBD2 (5 bases). The CDR3 consists of 14 residues. V was clipped by 4 bases and J by 6 bases, with 16 bases between them. Germline loops: CDR1 WSHSY, CDR2 SAAADI. The CDR3 DNA follows: TGCGCCAGCAGTGCCGCTAGCTACGGGCTCGAGCAGTACTTC. Protein product: CASSAASYGLEQYF.

This clonotype was detected a few times. The chain is built from TRBV7-2 and TRBJ2-3; TRBD2 agrees at 10 bases. The V gene's germline CDR1 is SGHTA and CDR2 FQGNSA. The CDR3 is 17 amino acids. Trimming cost V 5 bases and J 8 bases; bases outside gene matches: 16. In nucleotides, the CDR3 is TGTGCCAGCAGCCCCCCGGGTTTAGCGGGGGGTGTGCGTACGCAGTATTTT. Amino acid sequence: CASSPPGLAGGVRTQYF.

This clonotype has a handful of counts. The chain joins TRBV3-1 to TRBJ2-7, with TRBD2 identical over 9 bases. V lost 1 base and J lost 6; bases outside the gene matches: 4. Germline assignment: CDR1 LGHDT and CDR2 YNNKEL (reference sequence). The CDR3 length is 14 residues. CDR3 DNA: TGTGCCAGCAGCCAAGGGCTAGCGGGGACCGAGCAGTACTTC. It codes for CASSQGLAGTEQYF.

This clonotype was seen many times. The chain carries TRBV15 and TRBJ2-3, with no clear D. The CDR3 loop spans 13 amino acids. V dropped 0 bases and J dropped 9 bases, with 10 bases sitting between them. Germline CDR1 reads LNHNV; CDR2 reads YYDKDF (reference sequence). The CDR3 loop is CATSRDWAETQYF. CDR3 in DNA: TGTGCCACCAGCAGAGATTGGGCGGAGACGCAGTATTTT.

This clonotype was picked up many times. The chain recombines TRBV7-9 with TRBJ2-7; possible D gene TRBD2, 5 bases. CDR3 length: 12 residues. Per the germline V gene, CDR1 is SEHNR and CDR2 is FQNEAQ (reference sequence). V was cut by 3 bases and J by 4 bases, with 7 bases left in between. In DNA, the CDR3 is TGTGCCAGCAGCTTGACGGGGTACGAGCAGTACTTC. Its translation: CASSLTGYEQYF.

With respect to this clonotype: A read error is likely, as this CDR3 ends without the conserved phenylalanine or tryptophan. The rearrangement links TRBV7-2 to TRBJ1-2; the match to TRBD1 covers 7 bases. Germline CDR1 reads SGHTA; CDR2 reads FQGNSA. V shed 1 base, J shed 6 bases, and the junction held 5 bases outside the gene matches. There are 14 residues in the CDR3. The CDR3 sequence: CASSLGQGRDGYTL. The CDR3 DNA is TGTGCCAGCAGCTTAGGACAGGGTCGGGATGGCTACACCTTG.

The table lists this clonotype with a few counts. The chain employs TRBV29-1 and TRBJ2-5, with a possible D match to TRBD2 (6 bases). This CDR3 comprises 12 residues. The germline gives CDR1 SQVTM, CDR2 ANQGSEA. Trimming cost V 7 bases and J 4 bases, with 13 bases left between them. This CDR3 is CSANRDSETQYF. CDR3 nucleotide sequence: TGCAGCGCCAACCGGGACTCAGAGACCCAGTACTTC.

CDR3 bases: TGTGCCATCAGTGTAGGACCCCCCCTGAATGAGCAGTTCTTC. This sequence encodes CAISVGPPLNEQFF. This chain links TRBV10-3 with TRBJ2-1, with unresolved D. CDR3 length equals 14 residues. The V and J ends lost 4 bases and 7 bases respectively, with 14 bases between them. The V gene's germline CDR1 is ENHRY and CDR2 SYGVKD.

This clonotype has a count of ten or more. The CDR3 DNA follows: TGCGCCAGCAGCTTGATTCAGGGTGTAAACACTGAAGCTTTCTTT. As protein: CASSLIQGVNTEAFF. This chain joins TRBV5-1 and TRBJ1-1; D may be TRBD1 (5 bases). CDR3 size: 15 residues. The germline gives CDR1 SGHRS, CDR2 YFSETQ. Between the trimmed V and J ends, which lost 1 base and 2 bases, there was a span of 12 bases.

The sample holds a few counts of this clonotype. The chain is built from TRBV5-4 and TRBJ2-3, with TRBD2 matching 8 bases. The V gene end was trimmed by 0 bases and the J gene end by 5 bases; junction bases not matched to a gene: 8. CDR3 length equals 16 residues. CDR1 SGHNT and CDR2 YYREEE come from the germline V gene (reference sequence). The DNA of the CDR3 is TGTGCCAGCAGCTTGGCCCTTACGGGGGGGCTAGATACGCAGTATTTT. Translating it yields CASSLALTGGLDTQYF.

The table lists this clonotype with many counts. This chain connects TRBV15 to TRBJ2-5; TRBD1 matches at 11 bases. J was trimmed by 5 bases and V by 6 bases; bases with no gene match: 8. Germline V CDR1 and CDR2: LNHNV, YYDKDF (reference sequence). The CDR3 length is 15 residues. CDR3 in DNA: TGTGCCACCAGAAGGGGACAGGGGGACTGGGAGACCCAGTACTTC. Its protein product is CATRRGQGDWETQYF.

This clonotype was found many times. CDR3 nucleotide sequence: TGCGCCAGCAGCCAAGATCCTCTAGCCAGCACAGATACGCAGTATTTT. It specifies CASSQDPLASTDTQYF. This chain connects TRBV4-1 to TRBJ2-3; perhaps TRBD2 as D (5 bases). Germline lookup yields CDR1 MGHRA and CDR2 YSYEKL. V was trimmed by 0 bases and J by 0 bases, leaving 10 bases between them. The length of the CDR3 is 16 residues.

This clonotype showed up just a few times. This rearrangement joins TRBV24-1 to TRBJ1-2; 7 bases match TRBD1. CDR3 size: 14 residues. The V gene end was trimmed by 9 bases and the J gene end by 5 bases; junction bases not matched to a gene: 11. The germline gives CDR1 KGHDR, CDR2 SFDVKD. CDR3: CATSPGTASYGYTF. The CDR3 bases are TGTGCCACCTCTCCCGGGACAGCATCTTATGGCTACACCTTC.